A single T cell receptor (beta chain) is shown here with its context. What antigen it recognizes has not been identified. It has no much larger one-base neighbor in the sample; base qualities were not kept. The collaborating institutions used their own protocols to collect whole blood in K2EDTA tubes. For TCRbeta analysis, collaborators shipped samples in one of three forms: frozen whole blood, isolated PBMCs, or DNA extracted from either of those sample types. The data were obtained in a study of blood T cell repertoires in COVID-19 (dated by TCRdb to 2019 to 2021). In terms of the full investigation: Collaborator samples came from the United States, Italy and Spain and covered acute and convalescent phases of COVID-19. The material from the prospective study consisted of cDNA or gDNA derived from T cells, B-cell-depleted T cells, or PBMCs. Deeply sampled blood TCRbeta repertoires from subjects exposed to, actively infected with, or recovered from COVID-19 were included in the dataset. The repertoires were released in a freely available public database intended as a resource for research on the immune response to SARS-CoV-2. The samples were drawn from two sources: the first 160 participants of the ongoing ImmuneRACE study, and 1,200 or so subjects contributed by 6 global collaborators. Nearly every sample came with metadata listing a de-identified subject ID, COVID-19 status, age in years and sex. HLA class I and class II types, where available, came from metadata supplied by the sample provider rather than from assay-based typing. Beyond this particular receptor, the publication reports: Clinical and demographic metadata were provided uncurated, with the amount varying by source and participant.

TCRbeta CDR3 regions were amplified from genomic DNA using the immunoSEQ Assay, a bias-controlled multiplex PCR. The published analysis was carried out like this. Nucleated cell counts per sample were estimated from amplification of reference gene primers within the assay. To quantify the absolute abundance of each unique TCRbeta CDR3 rearrangement, sequence reads were collapsed and filtered. For each sample, productive Simpson clonality was calculated by taking the square root of Simpson's diversity index across productive rearrangements. TCRdb retrieved this table from immuneACCESS and kept in-frame rearrangements only. Not all clones are present; in checked studies, unresolved V genes account for under half, and no reason is known for the remainder. V and J calls and clone size are those listed in that table; D and trimming were worked out from the DNA. The sample includes around 30,000 clones, with approximately 83% observed a single time. Clones ranked in the top ten supply over 20% of the sample.

From V the trimming removes 0 bases and from J it removes 7 bases, while the gene matches leave 10 bases of the junction unaccounted for. CDR1 and CDR2 (LGHDT, YNNKEL) derive from the germline V gene (reference sequence). From the cysteine through the phenylalanine, the CDR3 covers 16 amino acids. Of the read, only the CDR3 DNA is kept; its 48 bases are in frame from base 1. The V and J segments used are TRBV3-1 (or the pseudogene TRBV3-2) and TRBJ2-5; 8 of the junction bases match TRBD2. The receptor was derived from a human donor in a cohort sampled during active COVID-19. Sequenced material: peripheral blood. The CDR3 here reads CASSQEGLVGSGTQYF. The DNA sequence reads TGTGCCAGCAGCCAAGAGGGACTAGTGGGAAGTGGGACCCAGTACTTC.